This T cell receptor beta chain is from a study of cytomegalovirus exposure and HLA in healthy donors. General observations from the study: Cytomegalovirus status was reportedly diagnosed by the classifier with high sensitivity and specificity. Solely CMV serostatus was available to characterize immune exposure.

Germline-derived CDR1 and CDR2 are SEHNR and FQNEAQ (reference sequence). This CDR3 is 15 amino acids long. Vbeta (60) and Jbeta (13) primers were used in the PCR. Original data processing: Roughly 10 million shared chains were among approximately 87 million unique TCR beta chains counted in a later analysis. Only in-frame clones appear in the TCRdb table, and some are missing; sequencing was by immunoSEQ multiplex PCR. V, J and clone size were drawn from that table, and D and trimming were deduced from the DNA. There are 150,000 to 200,000 clones in the sample; 80% occur only once, and under 0.8% lies in the top ten. Remarks on this clone: No antigen is known for it. Sequence at one end of the junction differs from germline and may be a read error.

The specimen sequenced was PBMCs. The V and J genes are TRBV7-9 and TRBJ2-5; tentatively, D is TRBD1 (5 bases). The TCR was taken from a boy aged 5-17 years in good health and CMV-seronegative. The CDR3: CSSSFQGGLQETQYF. The CDR3, as DNA: TGTTCCAGCAGCTTCCAGGGTGGGTTGCAAGAGACCCAGTACTTC. The variable domain in full, completed from reference TRBV7-9 and TRBJ2-5, reads DTGVSQNPRHKITKRGQNVTFRCDPISEHNRLYWYRQTLGQGPEFLTYFQNEAQLEKSRLLSDRFSAERPKGSFSTLEIQRTEQGDSAMYLCSSSFQGGLQETQYFGPGTRLLVL.